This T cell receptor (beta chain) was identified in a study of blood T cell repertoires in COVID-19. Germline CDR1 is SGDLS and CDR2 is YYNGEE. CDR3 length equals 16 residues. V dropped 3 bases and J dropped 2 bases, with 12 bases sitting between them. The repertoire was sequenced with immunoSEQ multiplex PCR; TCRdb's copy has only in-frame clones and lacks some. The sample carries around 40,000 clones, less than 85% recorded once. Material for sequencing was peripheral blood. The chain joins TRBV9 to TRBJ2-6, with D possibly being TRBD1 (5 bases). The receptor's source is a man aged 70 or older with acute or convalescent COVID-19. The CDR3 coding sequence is TGTGCCAGCAGCGCGCGTCAGGGTGCTGGGGCCAACGTCCTGACTTTC. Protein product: CASSARQGAGANVLTF.